The source of this TCR beta chain is a study of T cells in Graves' hyperthyroidism and ophthalmopathy. This clonotype was counted ten times or more. TCR beta CDR3 regions were amplified from RNA. First-round RT-PCR with HTBI primers amplified the TCR CDR3 region. TCRdb redid the calling of the multiplex PCR reads with MiXCR, one entry per CDR3 protein. This table has hundreds of thousands of distinct CDR3 sequences, less than 15% appearing once. The CDR3 loop spans 13 amino acids. Trimming removed 7 bases from V and 8 bases from J; junction bases left unmatched: 8. Germline loops: CDR1 SNHLY, CDR2 FYNNEI.

The TCR originated in a woman aged 18-30 years with Graves' hyperthyroidism. This chain connects TRBV2 to TRBJ2-1; 7 nucleotides match TRBD2. The sample consisted of blood. The CDR3 region is CASIGVAGDEQFF. CDR3 bases: TGTGCCAGCATTGGCGTAGCGGGCGATGAGCAGTTCTTC.